This T cell receptor beta chain appears in the sequencing data of a study of cytomegalovirus exposure and HLA in healthy donors. Whole-study context: Later, an analysis reported that the 95 to 150 validation repertoires had used the same platform as the approximately 690 first-cohort repertoires.

TCRdb's copy holds only in-frame clones and misses some; the assay was immunoSEQ multiplex PCR. The data hold under 400,000 clones, with just over 85% observed a single time. As concerns this clone: What it recognizes is unknown.

Germline V gene lookup returns CDR1 MGHRA and CDR2 YSYEKL. This CDR3 is built from 16 residues. V was clipped by 2 bases and J by 4 bases; unmatched bases: 5. Overall study findings and caveats: Cytomegalovirus association was assigned to 170 or so TCR beta chains. That first-cohort TCR clusters tended to co-occur in the 100 to 150 validation repertoires was found in a later analysis. Three CMV-associated chains proved CMV antigen-specific in vitro.

The gene calls are TRBV4-1 and TRBJ1-4; TRBD1 aligns across 9 bases. Material for sequencing was PBMCs. The TCR comes from a woman under 30 in good health and CMV-seronegative. The CDR3 DNA is TGCGCCAGCAGCCAATCCGGGACAGGGCTTAATGAAAAACTGTTTTTT. Amino acid sequence: CASSQSGTGLNEKLFF.